These 10 T cell receptor beta chains were sequenced from one sample in a study of cytomegalovirus exposure and HLA in healthy donors. Primers for the PCR totalled 60 Vbeta and 13 Jbeta. Sequencing used immunoSEQ multiplex PCR; TCRdb keeps in-frame clones, though not all of them. The data contain around 180,000 clones, roughly 80% of them singletons. Sequencing used PBMCs. The source of these receptors is a man aged 25 to 40 in good health and CMV-seropositive.

The J gene is TRBJ1-2, the V gene TRBV5-6; D perhaps matches TRBD1 (6 bases). Germline lookup yields CDR1 SGHDT and CDR2 YYEEEE. The length of the CDR3 is 13 residues. V was pared by 2 bases and J by 7 bases, with 12 bases between. The CDR3, as DNA: TGTGCCAGCAGCTTAGTCAGGGGAGCTGGCTACACCTTC. Its translation: CASSLVRGAGYTF.

V gene TRBV6-5 combines with J gene TRBJ2-4, with D tentatively TRBD2 (5 bases). Per germline, CDR1 MNHEY and CDR2 SVGAGI. V was clipped by 8 bases and J by 1 base, with 15 bases between them. This CDR3 is 15 amino acids long. The CDR3 reads CASGRGGIAKNIQYF. DNA for the CDR3: TGTGCCAGCGGCCGGGGTGGCATTGCCAAAAACATTCAGTACTTC.

The rearrangement uses TRBV5-8 and TRBJ1-6, with D unclear. The CDR3 is made up of 16 amino acids. Trimming removed 0 bases at V and 0 bases at J, with 7 bases between. Germline values: CDR1 SGHTS, CDR2 YDEGEE. CDR3 loop: CASSLGPISYNSPLHF. DNA of the CDR3: TGTGCCAGCAGCTTGGGGCCGATCTCCTATAATTCACCCCTCCACTTT. Based on the CDR3 plus reference TRBV5-8 and TRBJ1-6, the full variable domain is EAGVTQSPTHLIKTRGQQATLRCSPISGHTSVYWYQQALGLGLQFLLWYDEGEERNRGNFPPRFSGRQFPNYSSELNVNALELEDSALYLCASSLGPISYNSPLHFGNGTRLTVT.

The chain employs TRBV9 and TRBJ1-1; 8 bases match TRBD1. The germline V gene has CDR1 SGDLS and CDR2 YYNGEE. The CDR3 length is 15 residues. V trimming: 2 bases; J trimming: 1 base; junction bases outside the gene matches: 4. DNA of the CDR3: TGTGCCAGCAGCGTCTCCGGGACAGGGAACACTGAAGCTTTCTTT. As protein: CASSVSGTGNTEAFF.

This clone came up once. This sequence joins TRBV5-1 and TRBJ2-7, with TRBD1 identical over 8 bases. The CDR3 covers 14 residues. Germline V gene sequence: CDR1 SGHRS, CDR2 YFSETQ. After removal of 0 bases from V and 10 bases from J, the junction contained 9 bases not matched to a gene. CDR3 sequence: CASSLEFLQGGQYF. The CDR3 bases are TGCGCCAGCAGCTTGGAATTTCTACAGGGGGGTCAGTACTTC. The complete variable domain, with remaining parts taken from reference TRBV5-1 and TRBJ2-7, reads KAGVTQTPRYLIKTRGQQVTLSCSPISGHRSVSWYQQTPGQGLQFLFEYFSETQRNKGNFPGRFSGRQFSNSRSEMNVSTLELGDSALYLCASSLEFLQGGQYFGPGTRLTVT.

The rearrangement uses TRBV5-1 and TRBJ2-7; 10 bases line up with TRBD1. J gave up 2 bases and V 3 bases, and 2 bases lay outside the gene matches. This CDR3 has 14 amino acids. Germline V gene lookup returns CDR1 SGHRS and CDR2 YFSETQ. CDR3 sequence (DNA): TGCGCCAGCAGCTGGGACAGGGGAACCTACGAGCAGTACTTC. Protein product: CASSWDRGTYEQYF.

V is TRBV4-2 and J is TRBJ2-1; 10 bases fit TRBD1. The CDR3 contains 17 residues. The J segment lost 2 bases and the V segment lost 1 base, leaving 5 bases of the junction unmatched. CDR1 LGHNA and CDR2 YNFKEQ come from the germline V gene. In DNA, the CDR3 is TGTGCCAGCAGCCAAGGAAAGACAGGGGGCGCCTACAATGAGCAGTTCTTC. Translated: CASSQGKTGGAYNEQFF.

The V and J genes are TRBV6-5 and TRBJ1-2, with 7 bases fitting TRBD1. The J segment lost 4 bases and the V segment lost 2 bases, leaving 7 bases of the junction unmatched. This CDR3 contains 15 residues. Germline values: CDR1 MNHEY, CDR2 SVGAGI. The CDR3 DNA sequence: TGTGCCAGCAGTTACGGCGAGGGGGCAAGCTATGGCTACACCTTC. Encoded protein: CASSYGEGASYGYTF.

This clone appeared a few times. Germline is not matched at one junction end, which may reflect a read error. This rearrangement joins TRBV28 to TRBJ2-2, with a weak D call TRBD2 (6 bases). This CDR3 is 11 amino acids long. Germline lookup yields CDR1 MDHEN and CDR2 SYDVKM. The CDR3 sequence: CASSPWRGAVF. CDR3 DNA sequence: TGTGCCAGCAGCCCGTGGCGGGGAGCTGTTTTT.

There are a few counts of this clone. The rearrangement links TRBV19 to TRBJ1-1; 7 bases are a match to TRBD1. In germline, CDR1 is LNHDA, CDR2 SQIVND (reference sequence). The V segment lost 4 bases and the J segment 1 base; nucleotides outside the gene matches: 3. This CDR3 has 14 residues. Here the CDR3 DNA reads TGTGCCAGTAGTACCCAGGGGGGGAACACTGAAGCTTTCTTT. It is translated as CASSTQGGNTEAFF.